The T cell receptor (beta chain) described here comes from a study of early T cells in non-severe SARS-CoV-2 infection. Points from the study as a whole: VDJdb-based annotation leaned toward anti-spike CD8 responses and missed private and CD4 specificities.

This clonotype appeared many times. Its antigen remains unknown. TCRdb re-analysed the 5' RACE reads in MiXCR, keeping a single row per CDR3 protein. The sample carries 35,000 to 40,000 distinct CDR3 sequences, 5% to 6% recorded once. The specimen sequenced was whole blood. The source of this sequence is an adult who was a healthcare worker with PCR-confirmed SARS-CoV-2 infection or an uninfected control (not recorded which).

CDR3 DNA sequence: TGTGCCAGCTCACCAAGGCAGGGCCAATTGAGCTCCTACAATGAGCAGTTCTTC. Protein product: CASSPRQGQLSSYNEQFF. J is TRBJ2-1 and V is TRBV18; a possible D gene is TRBD1 (5 bases). V lost 2 bases and J 0 bases, leaving 17 bases between the germline ends. The length of the CDR3 is 18 residues. Germline lookup yields CDR1 KGHSH and CDR2 LQKENI.